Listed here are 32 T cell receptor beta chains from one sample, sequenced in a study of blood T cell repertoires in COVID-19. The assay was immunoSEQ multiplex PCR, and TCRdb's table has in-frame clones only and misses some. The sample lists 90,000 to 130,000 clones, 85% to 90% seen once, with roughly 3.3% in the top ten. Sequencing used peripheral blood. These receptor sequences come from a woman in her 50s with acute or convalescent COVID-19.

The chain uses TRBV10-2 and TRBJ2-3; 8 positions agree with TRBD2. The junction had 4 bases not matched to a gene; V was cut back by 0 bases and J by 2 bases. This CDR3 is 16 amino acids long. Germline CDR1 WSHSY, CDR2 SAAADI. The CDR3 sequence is CASSESLAGLTDTQYF. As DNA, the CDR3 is TGCGCCAGCAGTGAGTCGCTAGCGGGTCTCACAGATACGCAGTATTTT.

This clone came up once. The CDR3 DNA follows: TGTGCCACAGATCCTACAGGGAAAGAGACCCAGTACTTC. This gives the protein CATDPTGKETQYF. The V and J genes are TRBV19 and TRBJ2-5, with D possibly being TRBD1 (6 bases). This CDR3 is built from 13 residues. Germline lookup yields CDR1 LNHDA and CDR2 SQIVND (reference sequence). The ends were cut back, 10 bases at V and 3 bases at J, with 15 bases in the middle.

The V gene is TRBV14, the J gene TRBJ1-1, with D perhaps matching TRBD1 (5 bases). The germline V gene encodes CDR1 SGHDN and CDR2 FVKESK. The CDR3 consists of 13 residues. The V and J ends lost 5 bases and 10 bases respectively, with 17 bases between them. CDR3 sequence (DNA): TGTGCCAGCAGCAAGGTCGGGGGAGGGCCAGCTTTCTTT. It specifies CASSKVGGGPAFF.

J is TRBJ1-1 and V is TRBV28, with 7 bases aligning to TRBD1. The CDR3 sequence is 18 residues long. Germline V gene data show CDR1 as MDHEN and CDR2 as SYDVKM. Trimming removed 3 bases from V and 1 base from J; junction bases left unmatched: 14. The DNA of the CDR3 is TGTGCCAGCAGTTTTACGGGTGGGCAGGGGGTACCGAACACTGAAGCTTTCTTT. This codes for CASSFTGGQGVPNTEAFF.

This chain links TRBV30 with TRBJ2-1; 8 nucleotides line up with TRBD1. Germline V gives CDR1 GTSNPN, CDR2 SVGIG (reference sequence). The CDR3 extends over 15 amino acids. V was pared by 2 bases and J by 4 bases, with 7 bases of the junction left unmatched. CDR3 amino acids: CAWSKTGASYNEQFF. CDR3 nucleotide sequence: TGTGCCTGGAGTAAGACAGGGGCATCATACAATGAGCAGTTCTTC.

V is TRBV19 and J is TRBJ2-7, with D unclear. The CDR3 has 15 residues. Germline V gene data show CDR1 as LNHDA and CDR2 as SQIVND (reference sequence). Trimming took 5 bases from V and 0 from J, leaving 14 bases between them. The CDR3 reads CASSVDFNPSYEQYF. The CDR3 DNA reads TGTGCCAGTAGTGTCGACTTTAACCCCTCCTACGAGCAGTACTTC.

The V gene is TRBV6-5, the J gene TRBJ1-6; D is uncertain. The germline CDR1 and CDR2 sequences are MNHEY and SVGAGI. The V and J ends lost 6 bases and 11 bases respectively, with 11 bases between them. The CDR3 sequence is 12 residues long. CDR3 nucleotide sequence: TGTGCCAGCAGAACATTGGCGGCACCCCTCCACTTT. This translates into CASRTLAAPLHF.

The DNA for the CDR3 is TGTGCCAGCAGCCCCGCCAACCAACTAGCCAAAAACATTCAGTACTTC. This encodes CASSPANQLAKNIQYF. The chain combines TRBV3-1 (or the pseudogene TRBV3-2) with TRBJ2-4, with unresolved D. Germline CDR1 reads LGHDT; CDR2 reads YNNKEL (reference sequence). Trimming pared 4 bases from V and 0 bases from J, leaving 13 bases between. This CDR3 comprises 16 residues.

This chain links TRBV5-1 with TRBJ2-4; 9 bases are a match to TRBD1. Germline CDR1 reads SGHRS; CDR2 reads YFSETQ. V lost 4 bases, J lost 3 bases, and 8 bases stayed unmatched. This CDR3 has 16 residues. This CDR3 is CASSAGDREIKNIQYF. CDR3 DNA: TGCGCCAGCAGCGCCGGGGACAGGGAGATCAAAAACATTCAGTACTTC.

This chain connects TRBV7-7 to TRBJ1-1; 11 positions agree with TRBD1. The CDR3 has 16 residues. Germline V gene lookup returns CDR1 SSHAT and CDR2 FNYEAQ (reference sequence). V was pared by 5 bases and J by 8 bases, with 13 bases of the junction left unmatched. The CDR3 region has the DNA TGTGCCAGCAGCGCAATACCCCGGACAGGGGGCGAGGAAGCTTTCTTT. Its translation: CASSAIPRTGGEEAFF.

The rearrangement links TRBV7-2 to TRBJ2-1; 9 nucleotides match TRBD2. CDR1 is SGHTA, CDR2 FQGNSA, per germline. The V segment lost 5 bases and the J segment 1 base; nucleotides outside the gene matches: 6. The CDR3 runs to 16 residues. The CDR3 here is CASSLGLAMSYNEQFF. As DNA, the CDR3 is TGTGCCAGCAGCCTCGGACTAGCGATGTCCTACAATGAGCAGTTCTTC.

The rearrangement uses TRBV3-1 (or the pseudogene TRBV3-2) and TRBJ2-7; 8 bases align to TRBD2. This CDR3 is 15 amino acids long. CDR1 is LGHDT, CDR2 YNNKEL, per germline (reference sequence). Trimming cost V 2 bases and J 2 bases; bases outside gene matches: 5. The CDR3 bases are TGTGCCAGCAGCCAATTGGGGACTAGGGCCTACGAGCAGTACTTC. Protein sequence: CASSQLGTRAYEQYF.

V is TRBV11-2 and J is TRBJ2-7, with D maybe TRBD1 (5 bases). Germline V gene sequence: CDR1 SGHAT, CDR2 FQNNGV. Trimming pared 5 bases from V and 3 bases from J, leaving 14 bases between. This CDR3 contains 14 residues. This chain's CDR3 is CASSPLRTNYEQYF. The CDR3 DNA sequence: TGTGCCAGCAGCCCCCTAAGGACAAACTACGAGCAGTACTTC.

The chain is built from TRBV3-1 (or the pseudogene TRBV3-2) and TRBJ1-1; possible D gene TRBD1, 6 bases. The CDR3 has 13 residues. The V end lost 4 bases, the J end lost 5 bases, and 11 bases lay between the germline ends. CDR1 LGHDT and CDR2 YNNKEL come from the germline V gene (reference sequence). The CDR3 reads CASSPYTGTEAFF. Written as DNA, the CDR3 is TGTGCCAGCAGCCCCTATACAGGGACTGAAGCTTTCTTT.

The CDR3 is CAWSVLRLTSSTDTQYF. DNA of the CDR3: TGTGCCTGGAGTGTCTTGAGACTAACGTCTAGCACAGATACGCAGTATTTT. The rearrangement uses TRBV30 and TRBJ2-3; the D gene is possibly TRBD2 (5 bases). Deletions cut 0 bases from V and 0 bases from J, with 16 bases between. CDR3 length equals 17 residues. The germline gives CDR1 GTSNPN, CDR2 SVGIG (reference sequence).

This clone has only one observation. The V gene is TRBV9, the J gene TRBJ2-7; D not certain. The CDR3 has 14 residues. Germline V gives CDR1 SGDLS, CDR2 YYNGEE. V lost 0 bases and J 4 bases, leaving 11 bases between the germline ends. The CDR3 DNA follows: TGTGCCAGCAGCGTAGGTTACATGCCATACGAGCAGTACTTC. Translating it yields CASSVGYMPYEQYF.

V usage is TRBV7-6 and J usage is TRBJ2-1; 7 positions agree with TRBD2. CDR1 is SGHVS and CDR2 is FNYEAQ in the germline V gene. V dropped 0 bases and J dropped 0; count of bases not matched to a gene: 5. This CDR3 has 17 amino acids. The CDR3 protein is CASSLASGPSSYNEQFF. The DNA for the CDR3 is TGTGCCAGCAGCTTAGCTAGCGGGCCATCCTCCTACAATGAGCAGTTCTTC. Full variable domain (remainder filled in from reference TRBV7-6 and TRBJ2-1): GAGVSQSPRYKVTKRGQDVALRCDPISGHVSLYWYRQALGQGPEFLTYFNYEAQQDKSGLPNDRFSAERPEGSISTLTIQRTEQRDSAMYRCASSLASGPSSYNEQFFGPGTRLTVL.

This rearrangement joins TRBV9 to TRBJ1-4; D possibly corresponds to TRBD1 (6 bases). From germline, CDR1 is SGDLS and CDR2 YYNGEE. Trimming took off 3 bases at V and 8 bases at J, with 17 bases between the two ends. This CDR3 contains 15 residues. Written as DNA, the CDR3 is TGTGCCAGCAGCGGTCGGGACAAGATCCAAGAAAAACTGTTTTTT. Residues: CASSGRDKIQEKLFF.

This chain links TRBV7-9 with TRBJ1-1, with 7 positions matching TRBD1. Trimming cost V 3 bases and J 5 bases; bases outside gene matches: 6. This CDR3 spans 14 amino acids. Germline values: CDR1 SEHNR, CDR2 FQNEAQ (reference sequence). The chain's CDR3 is CASSFRDSLTEAFF. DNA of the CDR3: TGTGCCAGCAGCTTCCGGGACAGTTTAACTGAAGCTTTCTTT.

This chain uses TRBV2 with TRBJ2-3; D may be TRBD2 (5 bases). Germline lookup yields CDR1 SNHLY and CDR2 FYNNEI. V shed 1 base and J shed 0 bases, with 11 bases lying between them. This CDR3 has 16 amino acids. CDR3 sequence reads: CASSEGVARSTDTQYF. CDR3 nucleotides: TGTGCCAGCAGTGAAGGAGTAGCGCGTAGCACAGATACGCAGTATTTT. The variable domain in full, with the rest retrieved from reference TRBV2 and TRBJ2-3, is EPEVTQTPSHQVTQMGQEVILRCVPISNHLYFYWYRQILGQKVEFLVSFYNNEISEKSEIFDDQFSVERPDGSNFTLKIRSTKLEDSAMYFCASSEGVARSTDTQYFGPGTRLTVL.

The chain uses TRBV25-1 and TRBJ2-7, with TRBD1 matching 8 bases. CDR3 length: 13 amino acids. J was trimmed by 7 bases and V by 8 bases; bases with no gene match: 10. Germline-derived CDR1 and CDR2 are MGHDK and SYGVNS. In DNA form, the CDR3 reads TGTGCCAGCTGTCCTCAGGGGGCGTGGGAGCAGTACTTC. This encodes CASCPQGAWEQYF.

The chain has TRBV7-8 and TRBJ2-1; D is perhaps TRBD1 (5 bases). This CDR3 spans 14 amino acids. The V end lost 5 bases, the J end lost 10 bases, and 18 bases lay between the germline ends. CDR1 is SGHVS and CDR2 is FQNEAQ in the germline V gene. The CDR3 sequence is CASSLSDPGREQFF. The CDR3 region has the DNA TGTGCCAGCAGCCTATCCGACCCAGGGCGGGAGCAGTTCTTC.

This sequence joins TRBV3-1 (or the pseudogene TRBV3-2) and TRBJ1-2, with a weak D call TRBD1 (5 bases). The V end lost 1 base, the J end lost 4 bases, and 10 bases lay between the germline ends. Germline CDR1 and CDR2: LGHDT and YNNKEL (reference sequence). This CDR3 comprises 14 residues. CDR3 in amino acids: CASSQVGTIYGYTF. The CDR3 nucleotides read TGTGCCAGCAGCCAAGTGGGGACTATCTATGGCTACACCTTC.

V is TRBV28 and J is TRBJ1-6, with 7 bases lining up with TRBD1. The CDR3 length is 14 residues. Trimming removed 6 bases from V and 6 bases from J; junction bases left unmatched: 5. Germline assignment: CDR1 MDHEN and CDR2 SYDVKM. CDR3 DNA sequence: TGTGCCAGCAGAGAGACAGGGTTTAATTCACCCCTCCACTTT. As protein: CASRETGFNSPLHF.

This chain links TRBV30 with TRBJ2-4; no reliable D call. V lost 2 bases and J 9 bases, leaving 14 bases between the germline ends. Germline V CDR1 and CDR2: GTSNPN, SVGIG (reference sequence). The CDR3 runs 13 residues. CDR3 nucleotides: TGTGCCTGGAGTACACGCGCGGATGGCATTCAGTACTTC. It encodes CAWSTRADGIQYF.

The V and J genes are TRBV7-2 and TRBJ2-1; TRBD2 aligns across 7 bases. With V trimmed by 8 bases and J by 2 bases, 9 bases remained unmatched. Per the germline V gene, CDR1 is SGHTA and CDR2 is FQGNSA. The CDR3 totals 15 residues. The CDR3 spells CASQSGGGTYNEQFF. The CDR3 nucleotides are TGTGCCAGCCAATCCGGCGGGGGAACCTACAATGAGCAGTTCTTC. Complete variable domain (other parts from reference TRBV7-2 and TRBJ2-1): GAGVSQSPSNKVTEKGKDVELRCDPISGHTALYWYRQSLGQGLEFLIYFQGNSAPDKSGLPSDRFSAERTGGSVSTLTIQRTQQEDSAVYLCASQSGGGTYNEQFFGPGTRLTVL.

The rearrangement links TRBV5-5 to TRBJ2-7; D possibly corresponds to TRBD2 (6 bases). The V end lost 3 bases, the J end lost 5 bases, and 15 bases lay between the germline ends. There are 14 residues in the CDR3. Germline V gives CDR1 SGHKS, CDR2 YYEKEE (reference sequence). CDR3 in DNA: TGTGCCAGCAGCTGGGTGGGACTTGCGGACGAGCAGTACTTC. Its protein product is CASSWVGLADEQYF.

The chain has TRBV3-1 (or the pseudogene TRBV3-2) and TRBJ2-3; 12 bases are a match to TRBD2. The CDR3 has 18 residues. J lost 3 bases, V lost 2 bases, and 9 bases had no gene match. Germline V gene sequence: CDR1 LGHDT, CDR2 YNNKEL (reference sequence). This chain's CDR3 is CASSQQLAGGPVTDTQYF. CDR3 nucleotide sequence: TGTGCCAGCAGCCAACAGCTAGCGGGAGGGCCCGTAACAGATACGCAGTATTTT.

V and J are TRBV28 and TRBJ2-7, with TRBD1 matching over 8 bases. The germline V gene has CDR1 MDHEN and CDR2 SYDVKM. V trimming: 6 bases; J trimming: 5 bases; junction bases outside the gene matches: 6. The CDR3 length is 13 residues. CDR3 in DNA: TGTGCCAGCAGATCCGGACAGGGCCACGAGCAGTACTTC. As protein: CASRSGQGHEQYF. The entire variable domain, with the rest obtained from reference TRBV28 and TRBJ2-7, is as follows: DVKVTQSSRYLVKRTGEKVFLECVQDMDHENMFWYRQDPGLGLRLIYFSYDVKMKEKGDIPEGYSVSREKKERFSLILESASTNQTSMYLCASRSGQGHEQYFGPGTRLTVT.

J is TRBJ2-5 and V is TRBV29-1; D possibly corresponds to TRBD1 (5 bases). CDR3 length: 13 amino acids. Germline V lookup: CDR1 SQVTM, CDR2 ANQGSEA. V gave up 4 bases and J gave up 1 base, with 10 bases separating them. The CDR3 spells CSVATGPQETQYF. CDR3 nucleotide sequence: TGCAGCGTTGCTACAGGCCCCCAAGAGACCCAGTACTTC.

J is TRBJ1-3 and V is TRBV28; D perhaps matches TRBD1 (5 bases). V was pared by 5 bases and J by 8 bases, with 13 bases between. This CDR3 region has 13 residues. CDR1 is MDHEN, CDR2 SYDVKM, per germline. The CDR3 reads CASSGKARDTIYF. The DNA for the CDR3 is TGTGCCAGCAGTGGAAAGGCCAGGGACACCATATATTTT. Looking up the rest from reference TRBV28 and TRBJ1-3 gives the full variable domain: DVKVTQSSRYLVKRTGEKVFLECVQDMDHENMFWYRQDPGLGLRLIYFSYDVKMKEKGDIPEGYSVSREKKERFSLILESASTNQTSMYLCASSGKARDTIYFGEGSWLTVV.

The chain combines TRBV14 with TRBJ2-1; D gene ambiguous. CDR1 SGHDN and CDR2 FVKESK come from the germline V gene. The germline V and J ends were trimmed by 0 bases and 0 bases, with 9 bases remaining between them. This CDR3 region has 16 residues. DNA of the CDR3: TGTGCCAGCAGCCAAGAACGCGGTTCCTCCTACAATGAGCAGTTCTTC. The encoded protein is CASSQERGSSYNEQFF.